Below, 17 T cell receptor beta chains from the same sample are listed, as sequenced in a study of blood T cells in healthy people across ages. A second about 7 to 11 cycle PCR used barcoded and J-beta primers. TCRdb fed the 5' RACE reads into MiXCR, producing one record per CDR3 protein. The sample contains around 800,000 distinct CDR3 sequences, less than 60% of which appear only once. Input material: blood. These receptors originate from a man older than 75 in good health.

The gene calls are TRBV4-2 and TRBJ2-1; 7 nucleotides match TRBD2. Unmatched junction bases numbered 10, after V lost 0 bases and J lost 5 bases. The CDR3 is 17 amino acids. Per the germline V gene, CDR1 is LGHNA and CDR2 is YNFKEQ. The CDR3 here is CASSQDYARDYNNEQFF. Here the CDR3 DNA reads TGTGCCAGCAGCCAAGACTATGCAAGGGACTATAACAATGAGCAGTTCTTC.

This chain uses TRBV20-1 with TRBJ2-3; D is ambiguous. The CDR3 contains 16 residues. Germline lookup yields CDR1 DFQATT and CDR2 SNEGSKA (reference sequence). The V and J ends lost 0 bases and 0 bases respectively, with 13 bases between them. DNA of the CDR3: TGCAGTGCTAGAGATCGAGTTAGCACTAGCACAGATACGCAGTATTTT. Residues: CSARDRVSTSTDTQYF.

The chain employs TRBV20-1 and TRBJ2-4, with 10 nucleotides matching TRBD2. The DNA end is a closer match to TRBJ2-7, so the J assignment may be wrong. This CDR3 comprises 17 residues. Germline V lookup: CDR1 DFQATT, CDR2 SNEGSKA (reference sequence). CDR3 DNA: TGCAGTGCTAGAGCCCCCACCTCTAGCGGGAGAGCCTACGAGCAGTACTTC. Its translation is CSARAPTSSGRAYEQYF.

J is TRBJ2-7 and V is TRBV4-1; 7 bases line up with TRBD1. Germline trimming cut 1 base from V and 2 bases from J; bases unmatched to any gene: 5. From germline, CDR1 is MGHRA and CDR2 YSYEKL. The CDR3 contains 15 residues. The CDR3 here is CASSQVQGITYEQYF. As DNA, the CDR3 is TGCGCCAGCAGCCAAGTACAGGGGATAACCTACGAGCAGTACTTC.

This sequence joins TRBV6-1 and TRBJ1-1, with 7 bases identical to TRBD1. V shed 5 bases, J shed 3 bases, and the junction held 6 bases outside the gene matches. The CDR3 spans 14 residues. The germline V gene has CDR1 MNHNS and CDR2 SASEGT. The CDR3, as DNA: TGTGCCAGCAGTTCCACAGGGACAGACACTGAAGCTTTCTTT. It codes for CASSSTGTDTEAFF.

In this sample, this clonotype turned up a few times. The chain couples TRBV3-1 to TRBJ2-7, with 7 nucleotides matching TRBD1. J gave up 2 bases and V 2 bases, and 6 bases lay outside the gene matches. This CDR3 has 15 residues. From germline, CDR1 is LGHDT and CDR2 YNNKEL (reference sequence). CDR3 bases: TGTGCCAGCAGCCAAACCGGGACAGATGCCTACGAGCAGTACTTC. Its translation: CASSQTGTDAYEQYF.

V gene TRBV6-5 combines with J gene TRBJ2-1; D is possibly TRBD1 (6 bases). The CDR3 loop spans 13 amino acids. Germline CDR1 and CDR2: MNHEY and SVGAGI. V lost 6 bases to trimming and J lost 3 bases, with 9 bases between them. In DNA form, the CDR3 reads TGTGCCAGCAGGACGGACAGCTACAATGAGCAGTTCTTC. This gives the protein CASRTDSYNEQFF.

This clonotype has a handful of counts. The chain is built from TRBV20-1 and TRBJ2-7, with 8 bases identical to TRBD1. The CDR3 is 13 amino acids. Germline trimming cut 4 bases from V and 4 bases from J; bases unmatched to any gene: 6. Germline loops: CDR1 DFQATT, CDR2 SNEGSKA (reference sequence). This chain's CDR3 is CSAMGQEPYEQYF. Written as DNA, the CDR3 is TGCAGTGCTATGGGACAGGAGCCATACGAGCAGTACTTC.

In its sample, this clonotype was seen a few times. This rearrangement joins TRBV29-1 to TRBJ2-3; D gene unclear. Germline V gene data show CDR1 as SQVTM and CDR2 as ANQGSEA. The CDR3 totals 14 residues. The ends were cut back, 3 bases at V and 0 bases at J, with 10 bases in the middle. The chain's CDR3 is CSVEGSLSTDTQYF. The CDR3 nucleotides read TGCAGCGTTGAGGGTTCTCTGAGCACAGATACGCAGTATTTT.

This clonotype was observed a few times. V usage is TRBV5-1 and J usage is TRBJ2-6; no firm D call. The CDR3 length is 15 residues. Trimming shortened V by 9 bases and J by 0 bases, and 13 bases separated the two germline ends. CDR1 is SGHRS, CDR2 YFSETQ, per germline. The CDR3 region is CATPKMGSGANVLTF. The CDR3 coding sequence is TGCGCCACACCTAAAATGGGCTCTGGGGCCAACGTCCTGACTTTC.

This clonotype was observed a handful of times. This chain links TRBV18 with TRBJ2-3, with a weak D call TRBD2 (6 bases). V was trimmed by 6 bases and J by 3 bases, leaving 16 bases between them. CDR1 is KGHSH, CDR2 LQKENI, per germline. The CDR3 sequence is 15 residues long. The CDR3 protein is CASSPGGGVTDTQYF. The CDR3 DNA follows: TGTGCCAGCTCGCCCGGAGGCGGGGTGACAGATACGCAGTATTTT.

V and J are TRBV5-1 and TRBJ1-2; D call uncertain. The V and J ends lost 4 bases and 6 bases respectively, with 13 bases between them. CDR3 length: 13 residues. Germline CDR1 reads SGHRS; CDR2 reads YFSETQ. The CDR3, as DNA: TGCGCCAGCAGCCCTGAAGGACTTGATGGCTACACCTTC. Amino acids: CASSPEGLDGYTF.

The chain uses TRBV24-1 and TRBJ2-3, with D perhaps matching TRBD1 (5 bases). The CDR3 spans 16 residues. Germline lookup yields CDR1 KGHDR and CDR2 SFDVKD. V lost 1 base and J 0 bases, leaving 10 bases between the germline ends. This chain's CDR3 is CATSDFLTASTDTQYF. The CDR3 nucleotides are TGTGCCACCAGTGATTTCCTGACAGCAAGCACAGATACGCAGTATTTT.

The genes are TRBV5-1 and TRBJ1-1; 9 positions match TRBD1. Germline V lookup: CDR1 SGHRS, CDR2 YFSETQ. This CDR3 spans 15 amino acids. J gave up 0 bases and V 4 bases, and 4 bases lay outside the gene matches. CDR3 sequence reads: CASSPGDRVNTEAFF. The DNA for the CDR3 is TGCGCCAGCAGCCCAGGGGACAGGGTGAACACTGAAGCTTTCTTT.

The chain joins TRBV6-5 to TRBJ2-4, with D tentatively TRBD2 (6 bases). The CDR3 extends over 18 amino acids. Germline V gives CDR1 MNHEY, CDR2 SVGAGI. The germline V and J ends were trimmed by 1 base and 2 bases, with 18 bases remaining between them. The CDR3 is CASSYWKAASGSKNIQYF. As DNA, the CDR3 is TGTGCCAGCAGTTACTGGAAGGCAGCCAGCGGGTCCAAAAACATTCAGTACTTC.

This CDR3 reads CASSEANRELFF. The CDR3 nucleotides are TGTGCCAGCAGTGAAGCGAACCGGGAGCTGTTTTTT. V and J are TRBV2 and TRBJ2-2; unclear D gene. The CDR3 has 12 amino acids. Germline lookup yields CDR1 SNHLY and CDR2 FYNNEI. Trimming shortened V by 0 bases and J by 9 bases, and 5 bases separated the two germline ends.

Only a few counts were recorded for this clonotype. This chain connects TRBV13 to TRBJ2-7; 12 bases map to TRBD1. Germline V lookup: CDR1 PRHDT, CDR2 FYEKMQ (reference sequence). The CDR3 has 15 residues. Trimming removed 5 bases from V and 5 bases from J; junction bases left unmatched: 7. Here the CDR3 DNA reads TGTGCCAGCAGCACCACCGGGACAGGGGGCCACGAGCAGTACTTC. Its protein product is CASSTTGTGGHEQYF.